These T cell receptor beta chains were read from a single sample in a study of beta chain features in type 1 diabetes. The protocol was immunoSEQ multiplex PCR, while the TCRdb copy is restricted to in-frame clones and leaves out a portion. The sample lists around 600,000 clones, around 12% occurring once. The sequenced material came from naive CD4+ T cells from blood. The receptors shown here come from a man between 25 and 39 years old with type 1 diabetes. CDR3s include the opening cysteine and the closing phenylalanine or tryptophan. Fields, in order: D gene, clone size, J gene, V gene, CDR3 DNA, CDR3 protein. D genes are given only for firm matches. Not all rows give a size; the values are once, few, many and, for expanded clones, a class.

. few TRBJ1-3 TRBV19 TGTGCCAGTACGAAGGGAACTGCGTTTGGAAACACCATATATTTT CASTKGTAFGNTIYF
TRBD1 . TRBJ1-5 TRBV4-2 TGTGCCAGCAGCCAAAAAGGGACAGTCGATCAGCCCCAGCATTTT CASSQKGTVDQPQHF
TRBD2 . TRBJ2-3 TRBV9 TGTGCCAGCAGCGTAGCTACCGGGACTAGCGGCACGCAGTATTTT CASSVATGTSGTQYF
. . TRBJ2-3 TRBV30 TGTGCCTGGGGTCAGGGGCCCTCGGGCACAGATACGCAGTATTTT CAWGQGPSGTDTQYF
. few TRBJ1-6 TRBV7-9 TGTGCCAGCAGCTCGCAGGGCCCCGCTCCACCCCTCCACTTT CASSSQGPAPPLHF
. . TRBJ1-2 TRBV9 TGTGCCAGCAGCGAGAGGGAAGGAGGCTACACCTTC CASSEREGGYTF
. . TRBJ1-2 TRBV4-3 TGCGCCAGCAGCCAAGGACCGACAGATTCATACTATGGCTACACCTTC CASSQGPTDSYYGYTF
. . TRBJ2-2 TRBV13 TGTGCCAGCAGCTTAATCCCGACAACCGGGGAGCTGTTTTTT CASSLIPTTGELFF
. few TRBJ1-1 TRBV7-6 TGTGCCAGCAGCTTAGGATCCGGGTACTCGAACACTGAAGCTTTCTTT CASSLGSGYSNTEAFF
TRBD2 few TRBJ2-1 TRBV7-2 TGTGCCAGCTGCCTGAGCGCTAGCGGGGGGGCCAGGTTGACTGAGCAGTTCTTC CASCLSASGGARLTEQFF
TRBD2 few TRBJ2-7 TRBV14 TGTGCCAGCGCGCACGGGGGGGCAACGGCAGGGCAGTACTTC CASAHGGATAGQYF
TRBD1 . TRBJ2-5 TRBV5-6 TGTGCCAGCAGCCACTGGACAGGGGGGGATCAAGAGACCCAGTACTTC CASSHWTGGDQETQYF
. . TRBJ1-1 TRBV7-2 TGTGCCAGCAGCTTAGGCGAATGGGGCACTGAAGCTTTCTTT CASSLGEWGTEAFF
. . TRBJ1-5 TRBV6-1 TGTGCCAGCAGTGAATGGGGGGGCAGCCAGCCCCAGCATTTT CASSEWGGSQPQHF
. . TRBJ2-7 TRBV19 TGTGCCACCACGGCGGATACCTACGAGCAGTACTTC CATTADTYEQYF
. . TRBJ2-1 TRBV6-5 TGTGCCAGCAGTCCCGGGACAAACAATGAGCAGTTCTTC CASSPGTNNEQFF
TRBD1 few TRBJ2-3 TRBV14 TGTGCCAGCAGCCGAACAGGGGGCCGAGGAAATACGCAGTATTTT CASSRTGGRGNTQYF
. . TRBJ2-2 TRBV19 TGTGCCAGTACCATACAGGGACCCACCGGGGAGCTGTTTTTT CASTIQGPTGELFF
TRBD2 few TRBJ2-1 TRBV9 TGTGCCAGCAGCGTAGTGACTAGCGGGCGGATTAATGAGCAGTTCTTC CASSVVTSGRINEQFF
. few TRBJ2-1 TRBV6-5 TGTGCCAGCAGTTACAGGGCCAGCTACAATGAGCAGTTCTTC CASSYRASYNEQFF
TRBD2 . TRBJ2-3 TRBV13 TGTGCCGGCAGCCCAACAGCGGGGAGCACAGATACGCAGTATTTT CAGSPTAGSTDTQYF
. . TRBJ1-1 TRBV6-6 TGTGCCAGCAGTTACTCGAACAGGCAGAACACTGAAGCTTTCTTT CASSYSNRQNTEAFF
. few TRBJ1-2 TRBV29-1 TGCAGCGTTGACCAGTATGGCTACACCTTC CSVDQYGYTF
. . TRBJ2-3 TRBV7-9 TGTGCCAGCAGCACCAGGGTAGATACGCAGTATTTT CASSTRVDTQYF
. few TRBJ1-1 TRBV5-1 TGCGCCAGCAGAGTTGACAGCTACACTGAAGCTTTCTTT CASRVDSYTEAFF
TRBD2 . TRBJ2-5 TRBV4-3 TGCGCCAGCAGCCAAGATTTGCGGGGGGACCAAGAGACCCAGTACTTC CASSQDLRGDQETQYF
TRBD1 few TRBJ1-2 TRBV27 TGTGCCAGCAGTCGGGGGACAGGGGTTTTGGTCTATGGCTACACCTTC CASSRGTGVLVYGYTF
TRBD1 few TRBJ2-1 TRBV9 TGTGCCAGCAGCGCGCAACCAGTAGGACAGGGGGTAAATGAGCAGTTCTTC CASSAQPVGQGVNEQFF
TRBD2 . TRBJ2-1 TRBV7-9 TGTGCCAGCAGCTTAGCCGATAGCGGGGGATTTTACAATGAGCAGTTCTTC CASSLADSGGFYNEQFF
. . TRBJ2-5 TRBV29-1 TGCAGCGTTGGGGGGGTCGGGACGGAGACCCAGTACTTC CSVGGVGTETQYF
TRBD1 . TRBJ2-4 TRBV28 TGTGCCAGCAGTCTCGGACAGGGTGGAAACATTCAGTACTTC CASSLGQGGNIQYF
. . TRBJ2-5 TRBV27 TGTGCCAGCAGTTTATGGGGAGAAGAGACCCAGTACTTC CASSLWGEETQYF
TRBD2 . TRBJ2-1 TRBV14 TGTGCCAGCAGCCAGGGCACTAGCGGACACAATGAGCAGTTCTTC CASSQGTSGHNEQFF
. few TRBJ2-3 TRBV18 TGTGCCAGCTCACCACCGGGGGAATCAGATACGCAGTATTTT CASSPPGESDTQYF
. few TRBJ2-7 TRBV18 TGTGCCAGCTCCCTAGGCCAGGGCCTACCCTACGAGCAGTACTTC CASSLGQGLPYEQYF
. . TRBJ2-7 TRBV7-2 TGTGCCAGCAGCTCCAGGGGAAGCTCCTACGAGCAGTACTTC CASSSRGSSYEQYF
. few TRBJ1-2 TRBV25-1 TGTGCCAGCAGTGAATATATATCTGGGCAGGGTGGCGGCTACACCTTC CASSEYISGQGGGYTF
. many TRBJ2-4 TRBV7-2 TGTGCCAGCACTGCAGCAGCCAAAAACATTCAGTACTTC CASTAAAKNIQYF
TRBD1 few TRBJ2-7 TRBV11-2 TGTGCCAGCAGGCAAGGGGGACAGGGGCCCCGCTACGAGCAGTACTTC CASRQGGQGPRYEQYF
TRBD2 few TRBJ2-1 TRBV6-5 TGTGCCAGCAGTGAGCAGCGGGGGGAGCTTGAGCAGTTCTTC CASSEQRGELEQFF
. . TRBJ2-1 TRBV9 TGTGCCAGCAGCGTAGCCCCCGGGCTGGGAAATGAGCAGTTCTTC CASSVAPGLGNEQFF